The rows below give T cell receptor beta chains drawn from one sample of a study of identical twins. TCRdb reanalysed the 5' RACE reads using MiXCR and keeps one entry per CDR3 protein. The data contain 450,000 to 500,000 distinct CDR3 sequences, roughly an eighth of them singletons. In addition, the sample was reused for a study of yellow fever vaccine responses in identical twins.

Sequenced input: CD4+ T cells sorted from blood. The receptors here all came from a woman aged 18-29 years in good health. Each CDR3 is given with its conserved first and last residue.

>TRBV12-3/TRBV12-4|TRBJ2-7
CASSSPGFHEQYF
>TRBV5-1|TRBJ2-1
CASSGLAGISNEQFF
>TRBV6-1|TRBJ1-1
CASRRSLSWTEAFF
>TRBV28|TRBJ2-1
CASSPTQGGGNEQFF
>TRBV20-1|TRBJ1-2
CSARTDRGYYGYTF
>TRBV29-1|TRBJ2-1
CSGVYNEQFF
>TRBV12-3/TRBV12-4|TRBJ2-5
CASSLSTGYVETQYF
>TRBV27|TRBJ2-5
CASSKATGTQETQYF
>TRBV5-1|TRBJ2-1
CASSLAPGGNEQFF
>TRBV7-9|TRBJ2-3
CASSLKGDTQYF
>TRBV5-1|TRBJ2-3
CASSPPKASTDTQYF
>TRBV28|TRBJ2-7
CASTFRDRVTYEQYF
>TRBV18|TRBJ1-2
CASSPRDPQNGYTF
>TRBV28|TRBJ1-6
CAIGPGRRNSPLHF
>TRBV19|TRBJ2-1
CASSRGPPYNEQFF
>TRBV25-1|TRBJ1-2
CASSEWSKGYTF
>TRBV5-5|TRBJ2-4
CASSLNPLYIQYF
>TRBV20-1|TRBJ1-5
CSARRGTGQPQHF
>TRBV15|TRBJ2-5
CATSRDLIQETQYF
>TRBV12-3/TRBV12-4|TRBJ1-6
CASSLGLWGSSPLHF
>TRBV27|TRBJ1-1
CASSSSGTANTEAFF
>TRBV4-2|TRBJ2-2
CASSQETATTGELFF
>TRBV29-1|TRBJ2-3
CSAERGTDTQYF
>TRBV7-2|TRBJ2-7
CASSDGTGFYEQYF